These T cell receptor beta chains were read from a single sample in a study of blood T cells in healthy people across ages. TCRdb called the 5' RACE reads again in MiXCR, with one record for every CDR3 protein. The table includes roughly 680,000 distinct CDR3 sequences, more than 20% detected once. Sequencing was performed on blood. Receptors originate from a man aged 65 to 85 in good health. Each CDR3 is given with its conserved first and last residue. D genes are given only for firm matches. Clone size is not always given. Where it is, it says once, few, many or a class for expanded clones.

DNA: TGCAGTGCCCGGTCGGGCAGATCCACAGATACGCAGTATTTT; CDR3: CSARSGRSTDTQYF; J: TRBJ2-3; V: TRBV20-1; D: NA; size: NA
DNA: TGTGCCAGCAGCTTGCATGAAGCTGAGCAGTTCTTC; CDR3: CASSLHEAEQFF; J: TRBJ2-1; V: TRBV7-6; D: NA; size: few
DNA: TGTGCCAGCAGCTTAGGGGTCTTCAATGAGCAGTTCTTC; CDR3: CASSLGVFNEQFF; J: TRBJ2-1; V: TRBV11-3; D: NA; size: NA
DNA: TGCAGTGCTAAGGACAGAGCCCCCACTGGAGCTTTCTTT; CDR3: CSAKDRAPTGAFF; J: TRBJ1-1; V: TRBV20-1; D: NA; size: NA
DNA: TGTGCCAGCAGCTTAGCCTGGGACAGTACCGGCGGGGAGCTGTTTTTT; CDR3: CASSLAWDSTGGELFF; J: TRBJ2-2; V: TRBV7-9; D: TRBD1; size: many
DNA: TGCAGCGTTGCCGGACTAGCGGGAGGAGAAGAGACCCAGTACTTC; CDR3: CSVAGLAGGEETQYF; J: TRBJ2-5; V: TRBV29-1; D: TRBD2; size: many
DNA: TGTGCCAGCAATGACGGGGTTGGGACCCAGTACTTC; CDR3: CASNDGVGTQYF; J: TRBJ2-5; V: TRBV2; D: NA; size: NA
DNA: TGCAGTGCTAGAGATCTACTCCCAGATACGCAGTATTTT; CDR3: CSARDLLPDTQYF; J: TRBJ2-3; V: TRBV20-1; D: NA; size: NA
DNA: TGTGCCACCAGTGATTTTCAAGAGACCCAGTACTTC; CDR3: CATSDFQETQYF; J: TRBJ2-5; V: TRBV24-1; D: NA; size: NA
DNA: TGCGCCAGCAGCTTGGGACAGGGGTCGTCCTTC; CDR3: CASSLGQGSSF; J: TRBJ2-5; V: TRBV5-1; D: TRBD1; size: NA
DNA: TGTGCCAGCAGTAACTCCTACGAGCAGTACTTC; CDR3: CASSNSYEQYF; J: TRBJ2-7; V: TRBV12-3/TRBV12-4; D: NA; size: many
DNA: TGCGCCAGCAGCGCGGGATACAATGAGCAGTTCTTC; CDR3: CASSAGYNEQFF; J: TRBJ2-1; V: TRBV5-1; D: NA; size: NA
DNA: TGTGCCAGCAGCTTATTATCCAGGCCCTACGAGCAGTACTTC; CDR3: CASSLLSRPYEQYF; J: TRBJ2-7; V: TRBV7-3; D: NA; size: few
DNA: TGTGCCAGCAGTTCGCCTACGGGATCCCACACAGATACGCAGTATTTT; CDR3: CASSSPTGSHTDTQYF; J: TRBJ2-3; V: TRBV28; D: NA; size: few
DNA: TGCAGTGCCCCCGGCGGGGGCACCCATTACAATGAGCAGTTCTTC; CDR3: CSAPGGGTHYNEQFF; J: TRBJ2-1; V: TRBV20-1; D: NA; size: few
DNA: TGCGCCAGCAGCCAAGAATTGACGGGAGGGAATCCCGAGCAGTACTTC; CDR3: CASSQELTGGNPEQYF; J: TRBJ2-7; V: TRBV4-3; D: TRBD2; size: NA
DNA: TGTGCCAGCAGCCAAGAGAACAGGGGCACAAGCACTGAAGCTTTCTTT; CDR3: CASSQENRGTSTEAFF; J: TRBJ1-1; V: TRBV3-1; D: TRBD1; size: few
DNA: TGTGCCAGCACCCTCAGGGTCAACTCCTACGAGCAGTACTTC; CDR3: CASTLRVNSYEQYF; J: TRBJ2-7; V: TRBV7-2; D: NA; size: NA
DNA: TGCGCCAGCAGTGACGGGGGAACTAATGAAAAACTGTTTTTT; CDR3: CASSDGGTNEKLFF; J: TRBJ1-4; V: TRBV5-1; D: NA; size: few
DNA: TGTGCCACCAGTGATTTGACAGGGGGCAAAGATGGCTACACCTTC; CDR3: CATSDLTGGKDGYTF; J: TRBJ1-2; V: TRBV24-1; D: TRBD1; size: NA
DNA: TGTGCCAGCAGTTTCACGCGGGAGTACCCCGGGGAGCTGTTTTTT; CDR3: CASSFTREYPGELFF; J: TRBJ2-2; V: TRBV12-3/TRBV12-4; D: TRBD2; size: few
DNA: TGTGCCAGCAGTCCCCGGAGGGCGACCGCGGGGAATGAGCAGTTCTTC; CDR3: CASSPRRATAGNEQFF; J: TRBJ2-1; V: TRBV12-3/TRBV12-4; D: NA; size: few
DNA: TGCGCCAGCAGCTCTCCAGGGGACACTGAAGCTTTCTTT; CDR3: CASSSPGDTEAFF; J: TRBJ1-1; V: TRBV5-1; D: NA; size: NA
DNA: TGTGCCAGCAGTCAACAAACTAGAGAAGGTGATTACGAGCAGTACTTC; CDR3: CASSQQTREGDYEQYF; J: TRBJ2-7; V: TRBV6-1; D: NA; size: few
DNA: TGCAGTGCTAGGGAACAGGGGATAAACGAGCAGTACTTC; CDR3: CSAREQGINEQYF; J: TRBJ2-7; V: TRBV20-1; D: TRBD1; size: NA
DNA: TGTGCCAGCAGCTTAGCTAGTCTGGATTACAAACCGACCCAGTACTTC; CDR3: CASSLASLDYKPTQYF; J: TRBJ2-5; V: TRBV7-2; D: NA; size: NA
DNA: TGTGCCAGCAGTGAGCCGGGACAGGGAACTGAAGCTTTCTTT; CDR3: CASSEPGQGTEAFF; J: TRBJ1-1; V: TRBV25-1; D: TRBD1; size: NA
DNA: TGCGCCAGCAGCCAGACCGACAGGGGGCTCAATCAGCCCCAGCATTTT; CDR3: CASSQTDRGLNQPQHF; J: TRBJ1-5; V: TRBV4-1; D: TRBD1; size: NA
DNA: TGCGCCAGCGAACCGGGGCTAGCGATCGGGGAGCTGTTTTTT; CDR3: CASEPGLAIGELFF; J: TRBJ2-2; V: TRBV4-1; D: NA; size: NA
DNA: TGTGCCAGCAGTTTTCAGGCTGAGCAGTTCTTC; CDR3: CASSFQAEQFF; J: TRBJ2-1; V: TRBV12-3/TRBV12-4; D: NA; size: NA
DNA: TGTGCCAGCCGACGGACAGAAACCTACGAGCAGTACTTC; CDR3: CASRRTETYEQYF; J: TRBJ2-7; V: TRBV6-5; D: NA; size: NA
DNA: TGTGCCAGCAGTCACACTAGCGGGAGGGCCTACGAGCAGTACTTC; CDR3: CASSHTSGRAYEQYF; J: TRBJ2-7; V: TRBV6-8; D: TRBD2; size: few
DNA: TGTGCCATCAGTTTCGATGGACAGGGGAAATCAGGGGAGCTGTTTTTT; CDR3: CAISFDGQGKSGELFF; J: TRBJ2-2; V: TRBV10-3; D: TRBD1; size: few
DNA: TGTGCCAGCAGCCAAGAAGGGCAGTCCACCGGGGAGCTGTTTTTT; CDR3: CASSQEGQSTGELFF; J: TRBJ2-2; V: TRBV4-2; D: NA; size: NA
DNA: TGCAGTGCTGACCTCAGGGTGGGGGCAGATACGCAGTATTTT; CDR3: CSADLRVGADTQYF; J: TRBJ2-3; V: TRBV20-1; D: NA; size: NA
DNA: TGTGCCAGCAGCGAGGGAGGGGGGGGCGTTTCACCCCTCCACTTT; CDR3: CASSEGGGGVSPLHF; J: TRBJ1-6; V: TRBV11-2; D: NA; size: NA
DNA: TGTGCCAGCAGCCAACCGGCGGGAAGGCGGAACTTAAAGACCCAGTACTTC; CDR3: CASSQPAGRRNLKTQYF; J: TRBJ2-5; V: TRBV3-1; D: NA; size: few
DNA: TGTGCCAGCAGCTTTAGATACACCGGGGAGCTGTTTTTT; CDR3: CASSFRYTGELFF; J: TRBJ2-2; V: TRBV7-8; D: NA; size: few
DNA: TGTGCCATCAGTGAGACCAGGGGTGAGACCCAGTACTTC; CDR3: CAISETRGETQYF; J: TRBJ2-5; V: TRBV10-3; D: NA; size: few
DNA: TGTGCCAGCAGTTTATCCAGGATCCACGAGCAGTACTTC; CDR3: CASSLSRIHEQYF; J: TRBJ2-7; V: TRBV27; D: NA; size: few
DNA: TGTGCCAGCAGCGTAGAGGGACGAACCCAAGAGACCCAGTACTTC; CDR3: CASSVEGRTQETQYF; J: TRBJ2-5; V: TRBV9; D: NA; size: few
DNA: TGTGCCAGCAGCTTAGGGTCCCACAGCGGGAGGCCCTACGAGCAGTACTTC; CDR3: CASSLGSHSGRPYEQYF; J: TRBJ2-7; V: TRBV7-6; D: TRBD2; size: NA
DNA: TGCGCCAGCAGCTATACTCGCGGGACAGGGAGCTCCTACGAGCAGTACTTC; CDR3: CASSYTRGTGSSYEQYF; J: TRBJ2-7; V: TRBV5-1; D: TRBD1; size: NA
DNA: TGTGCCAGCACCCGAGGAAGCTCCTACAATGAGCAGTTCTTC; CDR3: CASTRGSSYNEQFF; J: TRBJ2-1; V: TRBV7-9; D: NA; size: many
DNA: TGTGCCAGCTCACCTGACGGGAGCCCCTACAATGAGCAGTTCTTC; CDR3: CASSPDGSPYNEQFF; J: TRBJ2-1; V: TRBV18; D: NA; size: few